Listed here are 19 T cell receptor beta chains from one sample, sequenced in a study of shared T cell receptors in the human thymus. This table comes from immunoSEQ multiplex PCR, and its TCRdb copy is limited to in-frame clones, with some not included. The sample shows hundreds of thousands of clones, 75% to 85% of them seen only once. This same sample was also taken into another study, of human thymus T cells.

Sequencing was done on a sample of thymocytes. The receptors were sampled from a boy younger than two with a congenital heart defect.

V is TRBV6-5 and J is TRBJ2-1, with 13 nucleotides matching TRBD2. In germline, CDR1 is MNHEY, CDR2 SVGAGI. The CDR3 runs to 16 residues. V gave up 4 bases and J gave up 6 bases; unmatched junction bases: 6. The CDR3 region has the DNA TGTGCCAGCAGTTTACCGGGACTAGCGGGAATCAATGAGCAGTTCTTC. It specifies CASSLPGLAGINEQFF.

The chain links TRBV29-1 to TRBJ1-1; no clear D gene. Germline CDR1 reads SQVTM; CDR2 reads ANQGSEA. Trimming took 4 bases from V and 1 from J, leaving 13 bases between them. The CDR3 totals 14 residues. CDR3 sequence (DNA): TGCAGCGTTGCAAGGAGGGAAGCGAACACTGAAGCTTTCTTT. Residues: CSVARREANTEAFF.

This chain links TRBV2 with TRBJ2-2; 7 positions agree with TRBD2. CDR1 is SNHLY and CDR2 is FYNNEI in the germline V gene. V shed 0 bases and J 5 bases; nucleotides not matched to a gene: 6. The CDR3 length is 16 residues. This CDR3 reads CASSEARTRGTGELFF. CDR3 sequence (DNA): TGTGCCAGCAGTGAAGCCAGGACTAGAGGGACCGGGGAGCTGTTTTTT.

This rearrangement joins TRBV29-1 to TRBJ2-7, with TRBD1 matching over 9 bases. The trim removed 5 bases at V and 0 bases at J, leaving 5 bases unmatched. Germline V gene sequence: CDR1 SQVTM, CDR2 ANQGSEA. This CDR3 is 14 amino acids long. Here the CDR3 reads CSVHWTGDSYEQYF. CDR3 bases: TGCAGCGTTCACTGGACAGGGGACTCCTACGAGCAGTACTTC.

The rearrangement joins TRBV7-6 to TRBJ2-1, with 12 bases aligning to TRBD2. Germline V gives CDR1 SGHVS, CDR2 FNYEAQ. This CDR3 region has 19 residues. V lost 2 bases and J lost 0; bases outside the gene matches: 8. CDR3 residues: CASSLLGLAGKSSYNEQFF. In DNA form, the CDR3 reads TGTGCCAGCAGCTTATTAGGACTAGCGGGAAAGAGCTCCTACAATGAGCAGTTCTTC.

The chain employs TRBV5-8 and TRBJ1-1, with 10 positions matching TRBD1. The CDR3 totals 16 residues. V shed 4 bases and J 1 base; nucleotides not matched to a gene: 7. The germline V gene encodes CDR1 SGHTS and CDR2 YDEGEE. The CDR3 here is CASSRIDRGPNTEAFF. The CDR3 DNA reads as TGTGCCAGCAGCCGAATAGACAGGGGGCCGAACACTGAAGCTTTCTTT.

This chain links TRBV6-5 with TRBJ2-7; possible D gene TRBD2, 5 bases. The CDR3 loop spans 13 amino acids. CDR1 and CDR2 from the germline V gene are MNHEY and SVGAGI. Trimming removed 6 bases from V and 3 bases from J, with 12 bases in between. CDR3 coding DNA: TGTGCCAGCAGCCGCGGGCCATACTACGAGCAGTACTTC. Amino acids: CASSRGPYYEQYF.

The chain recombines TRBV4-3 with TRBJ2-1, with a tentative D call TRBD2 (5 bases). Germline CDR1 LGHNA, CDR2 YSLEER. V was trimmed by 1 base and J by 0 bases, leaving 13 bases between them. The length of the CDR3 is 17 residues. CDR3 sequence (DNA): TGCGCCAGCAGCCAAGTGGAAGCGGCAAGCTCCTACAATGAGCAGTTCTTC. Translation gives CASSQVEAASSYNEQFF.

This CDR3 reads CASSPWTSGRAGDEQFF. In DNA form, the CDR3 reads TGTGCCAGCAGCCCATGGACTAGCGGGAGGGCAGGGGATGAGCAGTTCTTC. V and J are TRBV2 and TRBJ2-1; 15 bases are a match to TRBD2. Per the germline V gene, CDR1 is SNHLY and CDR2 is FYNNEI. The CDR3 loop spans 17 amino acids. V dropped 6 bases and J dropped 8; count of bases not matched to a gene: 11.

The chain couples TRBV14 to TRBJ1-2; D might be TRBD1 (5 bases). The CDR3 totals 17 residues. The germline V gene has CDR1 SGHDN and CDR2 FVKESK. The V gene lost 4 bases and the J gene lost 6 bases, with 24 bases spanning the gap. CDR3 region: CASSPKPQGTKWDGYTF. The CDR3 coding sequence is TGTGCCAGCAGCCCCAAACCTCAGGGAACCAAGTGGGATGGCTACACCTTC.

The chain joins TRBV4-1 to TRBJ2-5; 7 bases agree with TRBD2. Germline CDR1 and CDR2: MGHRA and YSYEKL. The J segment lost 5 bases and the V segment lost 8 bases, leaving 14 bases of the junction unmatched. The CDR3 is 15 residues long. The CDR3 DNA reads TGCGCCAGCCACGGGAGTGGGGGGGTCGGGGAGACCCAGTACTTC. The encoded protein is CASHGSGGVGETQYF.

The chain has TRBV5-6 and TRBJ1-2; D is possibly TRBD1 (5 bases). Germline values: CDR1 SGHDT, CDR2 YYEEEE. The CDR3 is made up of 15 amino acids. V lost 3 bases to trimming and J lost 5 bases, with 17 bases between them. The CDR3 sequence: CASSYKPTAWYGYTF. CDR3 coding DNA: TGTGCCAGCAGCTACAAGCCGACAGCCTGGTATGGCTACACCTTC.

The V and J genes are TRBV11-2 and TRBJ1-1, with D possibly TRBD1 on 6 matching bases. There are 18 residues in the CDR3. V lost 5 bases and J lost 6, with 28 bases in between. Germline V CDR1 and CDR2: SGHAT, FQNNGV. The CDR3 DNA reads as TGTGCCAGCAGCCCGCGCCCTGTGCAGGGGCCCTCTCGCGCTGAAGCTTTCTTT. This codes for CASSPRPVQGPSRAEAFF.

V gene TRBV13 combines with J gene TRBJ2-3; D unresolved. CDR1 and CDR2 (germline): PRHDT, FYEKMQ (reference sequence). CDR3 length equals 13 residues. Trimming cost V 6 bases and J 1 base, with 8 bases left between them. In DNA, the CDR3 is TGTGCCAGCAGTTTTACGGGCACAGATACGCAGTATTTT. It specifies CASSFTGTDTQYF.

The chain links TRBV4-1 to TRBJ1-1, with TRBD1 matching over 7 bases. V was clipped by 6 bases and J by 0 bases; unmatched bases: 4. Looked up from germline, CDR1 is MGHRA and CDR2 is YSYEKL. This CDR3 spans 14 amino acids. The CDR3 DNA reads as TGCGCCAGCAGGCAGACAGGGTTGAACACTGAAGCTTTCTTT. Protein: CASRQTGLNTEAFF.

This chain joins TRBV7-9 and TRBJ1-2; 9 nucleotides line up with TRBD1. Germline loops: CDR1 SEHNR, CDR2 FQNEAQ (reference sequence). The trim removed 5 bases at V and 2 bases at J, leaving 3 bases unmatched. The CDR3 is 14 residues long. CDR3 bases: TGTGCCAGCAGCCGGACAGGGGACAACTATGGCTACACCTTC. This sequence encodes CASSRTGDNYGYTF.

The chain couples TRBV30 to TRBJ2-7, with 7 bases matching TRBD1. The CDR3 contains 14 residues. CDR1 GTSNPN and CDR2 SVGIG come from the germline V gene (reference sequence). V was clipped by 3 bases and J by 7 bases; unmatched bases: 12. CDR3: CAWSLGAGGREQYF. As DNA, the CDR3 is TGTGCCTGGAGCCTCGGGGCAGGGGGAAGGGAGCAGTACTTC.

The V call is TRBV23-1, the J call TRBJ1-1; TRBD1 matches at 9 bases. TRBV23-1 is an ORF; its function is uncertain. CDR3 length: 18 amino acids. V lost 2 bases and J lost 1; bases outside the gene matches: 11. The CDR3 DNA is TGCGCCAGCAGTCAACCCCAGGGACAGGGCCTGGAGAACACTGAAGCTTTCTTT. Amino acid sequence: CASSQPQGQGLENTEAFF.

The V and J genes are TRBV19 and TRBJ1-5; 8 nucleotides match TRBD1. CDR1 LNHDA and CDR2 SQIVND come from the germline V gene (reference sequence). This CDR3 spans 15 amino acids. Trimming took 4 bases from V and 1 from J; bases not matched to a gene: 3. The CDR3 loop reads CASSTDRASNQPQHF. DNA for the CDR3: TGTGCCAGTAGTACGGACAGGGCGAGCAATCAGCCCCAGCATTTT.